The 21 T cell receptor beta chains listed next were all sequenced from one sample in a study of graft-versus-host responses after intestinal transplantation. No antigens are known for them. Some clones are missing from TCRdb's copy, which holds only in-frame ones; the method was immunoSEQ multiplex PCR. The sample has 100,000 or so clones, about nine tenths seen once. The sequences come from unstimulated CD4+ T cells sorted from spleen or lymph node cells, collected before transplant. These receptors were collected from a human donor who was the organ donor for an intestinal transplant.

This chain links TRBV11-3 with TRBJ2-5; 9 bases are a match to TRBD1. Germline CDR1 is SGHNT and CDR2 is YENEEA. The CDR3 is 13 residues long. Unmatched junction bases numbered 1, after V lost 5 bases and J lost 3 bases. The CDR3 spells CASSRTGEETQYF. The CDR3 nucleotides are TGTGCCAGCAGCCGGACAGGGGAAGAGACCCAGTACTTC. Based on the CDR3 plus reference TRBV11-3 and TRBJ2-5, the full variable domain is EAGVVQSPRYKIIEKKQPVAFWCNPISGHNTLYWYLQNLGQGPELLIRYENEEAVDDSQLPKDRFSAERLKGVDSTLKIQPAELGDSAVYLCASSRTGEETQYFGPGTRLLVL.

CDR3 amino acids: CASSLDSWETQYF. The CDR3 DNA is TGTGCCAGCAGCTTAGACTCGTGGGAGACCCAGTACTTC. The chain uses TRBV7-6 and TRBJ2-5; D is unresolved. Trimming shortened V by 1 base and J by 5 bases, and 8 bases separated the two germline ends. Germline assignment: CDR1 SGHVS and CDR2 FNYEAQ. The CDR3 totals 13 residues.

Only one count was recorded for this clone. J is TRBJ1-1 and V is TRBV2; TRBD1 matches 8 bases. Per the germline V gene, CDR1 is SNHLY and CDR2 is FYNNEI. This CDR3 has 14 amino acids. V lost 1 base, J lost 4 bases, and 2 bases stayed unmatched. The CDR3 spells CASSEGGQVTEAFF. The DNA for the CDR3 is TGTGCCAGCAGTGAAGGGGGACAGGTCACTGAAGCTTTCTTT.

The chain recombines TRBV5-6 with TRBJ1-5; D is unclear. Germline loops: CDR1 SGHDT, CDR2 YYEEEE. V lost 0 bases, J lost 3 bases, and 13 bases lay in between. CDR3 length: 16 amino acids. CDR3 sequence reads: CASSLEGRGNNQPQHF. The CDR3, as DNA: TGTGCCAGCAGCTTGGAGGGCCGGGGAAACAATCAGCCCCAGCATTTT.

The CDR3 protein is CASSLQPVGVGSGTAYEQYF. The DNA for the CDR3 is TGTGCCAGCAGTCTACAACCGGTAGGTGTAGGTAGCGGGACAGCCTACGAGCAGTACTTC. V gene TRBV28 combines with J gene TRBJ2-7; possible D gene TRBD2, 8 bases. Germline CDR1 MDHEN, CDR2 SYDVKM. V was trimmed by 5 bases and J by 2 bases, leaving 31 bases between them. The CDR3 is 20 amino acids.

The DNA for the CDR3 is TGCGCCAGCAGCTTGCGAACACTGGGACAGAGCGAGCAGTACTTC. Its protein product is CASSLRTLGQSEQYF. The chain carries TRBV5-1 and TRBJ2-7, with 7 bases that match TRBD1. The trim removed 1 base at V and 6 bases at J, leaving 10 bases unmatched. Germline CDR1 and CDR2: SGHRS and YFSETQ. There are 15 residues in the CDR3.

The CDR3 DNA follows: TGTGCCAACCCTTCTAAGGCGGATTCACCCCTCCACTTT. Amino acids: CANPSKADSPLHF. This chain links TRBV28 with TRBJ1-6, with D uncertain. The CDR3 sequence is 13 residues long. With 10 bases removed from V and 8 bases from J, the gap between germline ends came to 15 bases. Germline V gene lookup returns CDR1 MDHEN and CDR2 SYDVKM.

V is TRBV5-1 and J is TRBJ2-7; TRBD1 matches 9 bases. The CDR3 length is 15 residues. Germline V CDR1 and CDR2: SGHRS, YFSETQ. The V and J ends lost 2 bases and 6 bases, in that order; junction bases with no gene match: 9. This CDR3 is CASSLRKGQGAEQYF. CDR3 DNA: TGCGCCAGCAGCTTAAGGAAGGGACAGGGCGCCGAGCAGTACTTC.

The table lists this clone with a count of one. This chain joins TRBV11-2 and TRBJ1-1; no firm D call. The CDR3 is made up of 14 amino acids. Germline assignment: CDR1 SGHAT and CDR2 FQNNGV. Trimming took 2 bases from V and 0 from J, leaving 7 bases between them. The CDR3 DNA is TGTGCCAGCAGCTTAAGTCAGTTGAACACTGAAGCTTTCTTT. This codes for CASSLSQLNTEAFF. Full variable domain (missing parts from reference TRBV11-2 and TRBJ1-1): EAGVAQSPRYKIIEKRQSVAFWCNPISGHATLYWYQQILGQGPKLLIQFQNNGVVDDSQLPKDRFSAERLKGVDSTLKIQPAKLEDSAVYLCASSLSQLNTEAFFGQGTRLTVV.

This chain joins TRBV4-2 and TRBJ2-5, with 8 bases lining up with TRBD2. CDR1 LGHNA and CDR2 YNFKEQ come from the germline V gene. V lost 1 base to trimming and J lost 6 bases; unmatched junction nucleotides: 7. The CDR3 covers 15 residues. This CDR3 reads CASSQGRGVWKTQYF. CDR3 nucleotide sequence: TGTGCCAGCAGCCAAGGGCGGGGGGTTTGGAAGACCCAGTACTTC.

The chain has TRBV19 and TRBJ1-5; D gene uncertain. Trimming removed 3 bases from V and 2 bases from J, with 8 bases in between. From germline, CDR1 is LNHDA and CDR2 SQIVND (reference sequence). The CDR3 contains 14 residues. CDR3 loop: CASSIGQGNQPQHF. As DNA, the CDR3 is TGTGCCAGTAGTATCGGCCAGGGCAATCAGCCCCAGCATTTT.

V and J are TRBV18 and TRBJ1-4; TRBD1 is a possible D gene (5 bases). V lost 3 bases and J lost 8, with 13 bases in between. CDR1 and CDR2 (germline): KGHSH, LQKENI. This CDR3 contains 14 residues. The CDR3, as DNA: TGTGCCAGCTCACCGGGGACTCCGAGGGAAAAACTGTTTTTT. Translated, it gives CASSPGTPREKLFF.

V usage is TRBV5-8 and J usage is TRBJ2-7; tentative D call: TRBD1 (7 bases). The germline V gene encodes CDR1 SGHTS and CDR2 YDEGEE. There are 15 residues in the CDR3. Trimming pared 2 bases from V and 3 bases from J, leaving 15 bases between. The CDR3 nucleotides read TGTGCCAGCAGCTTCAGGGGGGCAGGGCTCTACGAGCAGTACTTC. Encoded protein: CASSFRGAGLYEQYF.

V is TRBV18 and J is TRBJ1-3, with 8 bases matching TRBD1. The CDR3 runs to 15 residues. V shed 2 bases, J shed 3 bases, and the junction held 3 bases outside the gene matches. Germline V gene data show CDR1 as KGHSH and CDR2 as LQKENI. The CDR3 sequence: CASSPVTGVGNTIYF. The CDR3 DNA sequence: TGTGCCAGCTCACCAGTGACAGGGGTTGGAAACACCATATATTTT.

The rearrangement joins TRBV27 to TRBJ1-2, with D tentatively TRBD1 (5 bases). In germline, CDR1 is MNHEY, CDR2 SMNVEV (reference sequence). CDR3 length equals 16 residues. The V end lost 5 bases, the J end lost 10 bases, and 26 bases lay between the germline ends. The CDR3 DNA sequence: TGTGCCAGCAGTCCTACTTTCGACAGAGTCAAAGGGGACTACACCTTC. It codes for CASSPTFDRVKGDYTF.

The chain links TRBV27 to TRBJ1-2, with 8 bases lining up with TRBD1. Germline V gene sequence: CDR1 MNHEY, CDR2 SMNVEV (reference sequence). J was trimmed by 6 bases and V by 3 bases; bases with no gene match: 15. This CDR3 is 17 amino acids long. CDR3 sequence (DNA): TGTGCCAGCAGTTTGGCCTGGGGGACAGGTTTTAAGGATGGCTACACCTTC. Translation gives CASSLAWGTGFKDGYTF.

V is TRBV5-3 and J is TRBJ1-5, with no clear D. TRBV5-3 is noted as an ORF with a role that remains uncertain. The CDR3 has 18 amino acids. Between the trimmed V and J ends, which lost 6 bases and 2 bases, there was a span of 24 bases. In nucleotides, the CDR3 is TGTGCCAGAACCCTCGGGTCCGGGGATAGAAGAGGCAATCAGCCCCAGCATTTT. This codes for CARTLGSGDRRGNQPQHF.

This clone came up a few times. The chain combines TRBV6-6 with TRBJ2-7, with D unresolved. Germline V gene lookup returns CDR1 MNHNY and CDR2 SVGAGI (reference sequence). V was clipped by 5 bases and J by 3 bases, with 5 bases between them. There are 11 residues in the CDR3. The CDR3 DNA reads TGTGCCAGCAGTGACATCTACGAGCAGTACTTC. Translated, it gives CASSDIYEQYF.

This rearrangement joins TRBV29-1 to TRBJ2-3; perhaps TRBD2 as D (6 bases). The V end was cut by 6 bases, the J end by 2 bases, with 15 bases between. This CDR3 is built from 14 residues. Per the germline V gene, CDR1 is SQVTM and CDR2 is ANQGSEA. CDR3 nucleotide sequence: TGCAGCGTAGCACTAGCATCTGTCACAGATACGCAGTATTTT. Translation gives CSVALASVTDTQYF.

The CDR3 region is CASSKTGDSLKEDEQYF. The CDR3 DNA reads as TGTGCCAGCAGCAAAACCGGGGACAGCCTAAAGGAGGACGAGCAGTACTTC. V is TRBV21-1 and J is TRBJ2-7; the table's D call of TRBD1 was not tested on the DNA. TRBV21-1 counts as a pseudogene. This CDR3 has 17 residues.

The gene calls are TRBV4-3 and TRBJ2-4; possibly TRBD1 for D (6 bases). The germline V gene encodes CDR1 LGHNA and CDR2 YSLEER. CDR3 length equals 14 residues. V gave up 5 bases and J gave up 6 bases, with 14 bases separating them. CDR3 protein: CASSGTGTGNIQYF. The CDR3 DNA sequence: TGCGCCAGCAGCGGTACAGGGACGGGAAACATTCAGTACTTC.